This is a list of T cell receptor beta chains from one sample in a study of OX40 agonist ivuxolimab in advanced cancers. Here immunoSEQ multiplex PCR was the method, and the copy in TCRdb shows in-frame clones only, minus some. The table shows fewer than 55,000 clones, with 84% occurring only once. The sample consisted of CD4+ or CD8+ T cells sorted from blood, taken in a trial of the OX40 agonist ivuxolimab. These receptors were obtained from an adult with an advanced solid tumor such as melanoma, head and neck, liver or kidney cancer. Each CDR3 is given with its conserved first and last residue. A D gene is named only where the DNA matches it firmly. Clone size is not always given. Where it is, it says once, few, many or a class for expanded clones.

v_call: TRBV5-5
j_call: TRBJ2-7
d_call: NA
clone_size: once
cdr3_aa: CASSLAGAGSYEQYF
cdr3_nt: TGTGCCAGCAGCTTGGCCGGCGCGGGCTCCTACGAGCAGTACTTC

v_call: TRBV5-1
j_call: TRBJ2-2
d_call: NA
clone_size: NA
cdr3_aa: CASSLGGGNTGELFF
cdr3_nt: TGCGCCAGCAGCCTCGGTGGCGGAAACACCGGGGAGCTGTTTTTT

v_call: TRBV5-1
j_call: TRBJ2-3
d_call: TRBD2
clone_size: NA
cdr3_aa: CASSLNSGMPDTQYF
cdr3_nt: TGCGCCAGCAGCTTGAATAGCGGGATGCCAGATACGCAGTATTTT

v_call: TRBV18
j_call: TRBJ2-6
d_call: NA
clone_size: NA
cdr3_aa: CASSPGVSGANVLTF
cdr3_nt: TGTGCCAGCTCACCAGGCGTCTCTGGGGCCAACGTCCTGACTTTC

v_call: TRBV18
j_call: TRBJ2-3
d_call: NA
clone_size: NA
cdr3_aa: CASSTPAAFRYF
cdr3_nt: TGTGCCAGCTCGACACCGGCGGCGTTCAGGTATTTT

v_call: TRBV6-6
j_call: TRBJ1-3
d_call: NA
clone_size: NA
cdr3_aa: CASGRDGGNTIYF
cdr3_nt: TGTGCCAGCGGGAGGGACGGTGGAAACACCATATATTTT

v_call: TRBV30
j_call: TRBJ2-2
d_call: NA
clone_size: NA
cdr3_aa: CAWTSPGDTGELFF
cdr3_nt: TGTGCCTGGACCTCTCCAGGGGACACCGGGGAGCTGTTTTTT

v_call: TRBV6-5
j_call: TRBJ2-3
d_call: TRBD2
clone_size: NA
cdr3_aa: CASSYSAGVPDTQYF
cdr3_nt: TGTGCCAGCAGTTACTCGGCGGGAGTCCCCGATACGCAGTATTTT

v_call: TRBV21-1
j_call: TRBJ2-7
d_call: NA
clone_size: once
cdr3_aa: CASSKDIQRERGEQYF
cdr3_nt: TGTGCCAGCAGCAAAGATATCCAGCGGGAGCGTGGCGAGCAGTACTTC

v_call: TRBV7-3
j_call: TRBJ2-3
d_call: TRBD2
clone_size: few
cdr3_aa: CASSRGGLSTDTQYF
cdr3_nt: TGTGCCAGCAGCCGGGGGGGACTCAGCACAGATACGCAGTATTTT

v_call: TRBV27
j_call: TRBJ2-1
d_call: TRBD2
clone_size: NA
cdr3_aa: CASSFIGGRGVYEQFF
cdr3_nt: TGTGCCAGCAGTTTCATAGGAGGGAGGGGTGTTTATGAGCAGTTCTTC

v_call: TRBV28
j_call: TRBJ2-3
d_call: TRBD2
clone_size: NA
cdr3_aa: CASRETSAQDTQYF
cdr3_nt: TGTGCCAGCAGAGAAACTAGCGCTCAAGATACGCAGTATTTT

v_call: TRBV6-6
j_call: TRBJ1-5
d_call: TRBD1
clone_size: NA
cdr3_aa: CASRQGAGNQPQHF
cdr3_nt: TGTGCCAGCCGCCAGGGGGCAGGCAATCAGCCCCAGCATTTT

v_call: TRBV4-2
j_call: TRBJ2-3
d_call: NA
clone_size: once
cdr3_aa: CASSQVGAGFTDTQYF
cdr3_nt: TGTGCCAGCAGCCAAGTAGGAGCGGGTTTCACAGATACGCAGTATTTT

v_call: TRBV10-3
j_call: TRBJ1-2
d_call: NA
clone_size: NA
cdr3_aa: CAISPGHQNYGYTF
cdr3_nt: TGTGCCATCAGTCCGGGACACCAAAACTATGGCTACACCTTC

v_call: TRBV7-2
j_call: TRBJ1-2
d_call: NA
clone_size: NA
cdr3_aa: CASSLGTGTDGYTF
cdr3_nt: TGTGCCAGCAGCTTAGGGACCGGGACGGATGGCTACACCTTC

v_call: TRBV25-1
j_call: TRBJ2-1
d_call: TRBD2
clone_size: once
cdr3_aa: CASSGRTSGRAGEQFF
cdr3_nt: TGTGCCAGCAGTGGGAGGACTAGCGGGAGGGCCGGTGAGCAGTTCTTC

v_call: TRBV5-4
j_call: TRBJ2-5
d_call: TRBD1
clone_size: NA
cdr3_aa: CASSGGQQETQYF
cdr3_nt: TGTGCCAGCAGCGGGGGACAGCAAGAGACCCAGTACTTC

v_call: TRBV5-1
j_call: TRBJ2-1
d_call: NA
clone_size: NA
cdr3_aa: CASSLEGGHEQFF
cdr3_nt: TGCGCCAGCAGCTTGGAAGGGGGGCATGAGCAGTTCTTC

v_call: TRBV2
j_call: TRBJ2-1
d_call: NA
clone_size: medium-sized
cdr3_aa: CASSTGLYNEQFF
cdr3_nt: TGTGCCAGCAGCACAGGTCTTTACAATGAGCAGTTCTTC

v_call: TRBV7-2
j_call: TRBJ1-1
d_call: NA
clone_size: NA
cdr3_aa: CASSLGGGYAFF
cdr3_nt: TGTGCCAGCAGCTTAGGTGGGGGATACGCTTTCTTT

v_call: TRBV6-6
j_call: TRBJ1-2
d_call: TRBD1
clone_size: NA
cdr3_aa: CASSPLGTGGGVGYTF
cdr3_nt: TGTGCCAGCAGCCCATTAGGGACAGGGGGCGGCGTTGGCTACACCTTC

v_call: TRBV7-9
j_call: TRBJ2-2
d_call: NA
clone_size: NA
cdr3_aa: CASSPDTGELFF
cdr3_nt: TGTGCCAGCAGCCCTGACACCGGGGAGCTGTTTTTT

v_call: TRBV5-4
j_call: TRBJ1-2
d_call: TRBD1
clone_size: few
cdr3_aa: CASSFDRATNYGYTF
cdr3_nt: TGTGCCAGCAGTTTCGACAGGGCGACTAACTATGGCTACACCTTC

v_call: TRBV5-4
j_call: TRBJ1-1
d_call: TRBD1
clone_size: few
cdr3_aa: CASSAPGQGRAFF
cdr3_nt: TGTGCCAGTTCTGCGCCCGGACAGGGACGAGCTTTCTTT

v_call: TRBV6-5
j_call: TRBJ2-7
d_call: TRBD1
clone_size: NA
cdr3_aa: CASSKKQGPYEQYF
cdr3_nt: TGTGCCAGCAGTAAAAAACAGGGGCCCTACGAGCAGTACTTC

v_call: TRBV29-1
j_call: TRBJ2-1
d_call: NA
clone_size: NA
cdr3_aa: CSVEEGRLAQSYNEQFF
cdr3_nt: TGCAGCGTTGAAGAAGGGAGGTTAGCCCAGTCCTACAATGAGCAGTTCTTC

v_call: TRBV28
j_call: TRBJ1-5
d_call: NA
clone_size: NA
cdr3_aa: CASSVGGRVHF
cdr3_nt: TGTGCCAGCAGCGTCGGGGGGCGCGTGCATTTT

v_call: TRBV5-4
j_call: TRBJ2-7
d_call: NA
clone_size: NA
cdr3_aa: CASSPRESYEQYF
cdr3_nt: TGTGCCAGCAGTCCGCGCGAGTCCTACGAGCAGTACTTC

v_call: TRBV28
j_call: TRBJ2-7
d_call: TRBD1
clone_size: NA
cdr3_aa: CASSLSNRGLGEQYF
cdr3_nt: TGTGCCAGCAGTTTAAGTAACAGGGGGCTCGGAGAGCAGTACTTC

v_call: TRBV9
j_call: TRBJ2-2
d_call: NA
clone_size: NA
cdr3_aa: CASSVVAGIDTGELFF
cdr3_nt: TGTGCCAGCAGCGTAGTTGCAGGGATAGACACCGGGGAGCTGTTTTTT

v_call: TRBV4-1
j_call: TRBJ2-1
d_call: NA
clone_size: few
cdr3_aa: CASSQDWRNEQFF
cdr3_nt: TGCGCCAGCAGCCAAGATTGGCGCAATGAGCAGTTCTTC

v_call: TRBV28
j_call: TRBJ2-5
d_call: NA
clone_size: NA
cdr3_aa: CASSFPGGTKETQYF
cdr3_nt: TGTGCCAGCAGTTTCCCCGGGGGGACAAAAGAGACCCAGTACTTC

v_call: TRBV7-3
j_call: TRBJ2-1
d_call: TRBD1
clone_size: NA
cdr3_aa: CASSSAGQGARGSYNEQFF
cdr3_nt: TGTGCCAGCAGCTCAGCGGGACAGGGGGCGCGGGGCTCCTACAATGAGCAGTTCTTC

v_call: TRBV7-9
j_call: TRBJ2-3
d_call: NA
clone_size: NA
cdr3_aa: CASSLAPIGESGTDTQYF
cdr3_nt: TGTGCCAGCAGCTTAGCTCCGATCGGGGAGAGCGGCACAGATACGCAGTATTTT